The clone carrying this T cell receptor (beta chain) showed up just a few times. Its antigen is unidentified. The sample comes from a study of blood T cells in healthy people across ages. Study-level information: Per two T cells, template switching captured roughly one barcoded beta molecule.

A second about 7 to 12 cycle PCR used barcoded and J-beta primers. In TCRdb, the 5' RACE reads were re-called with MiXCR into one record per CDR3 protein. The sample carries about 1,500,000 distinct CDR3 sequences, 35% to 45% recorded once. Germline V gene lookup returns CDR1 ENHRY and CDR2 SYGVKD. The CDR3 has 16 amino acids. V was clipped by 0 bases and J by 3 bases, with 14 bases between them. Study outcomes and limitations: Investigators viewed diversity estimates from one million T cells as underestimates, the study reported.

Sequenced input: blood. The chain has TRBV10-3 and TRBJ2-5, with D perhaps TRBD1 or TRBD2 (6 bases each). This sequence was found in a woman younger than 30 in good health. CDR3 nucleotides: TGTGCCATCAGTGAGTCGAGCCGCGGGACAAAAGAGACCCAGTACTTC. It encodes CAISESSRGTKETQYF.